This T cell receptor beta chain was captured by sequencing in a study of CD8 T cells in Susac syndrome. When the RNA was reverse transcribed, random hexamers were used with an input of about 0.45 to 1 ug. TCRdb reanalysed the immunoSEQ multiplex PCR reads using MiXCR and keeps one entry per CDR3 protein. Of about 80,000 distinct CDR3 sequences in the sample, roughly 91% are singletons; the top ten hold roughly 0.5%. The CDR3 length is 13 residues. The germline V gene has CDR1 SGHDN and CDR2 FVKESK. The V end was cut by 6 bases, the J end by 5 bases, with 13 bases between. The chain has TRBV14 and TRBJ1-1; D may be TRBD1 (5 bases). The material sequenced was CD4+ T cells from PBMCs. This clonotype originated in a human donor with Susac syndrome. CDR3 nucleotide sequence: TGTGCCAGCAGACAACAAAAGGGGACTGAAGCTTTCTTT. It specifies CASRQQKGTEAFF.